This T cell receptor beta chain is from a study of T cell responses to AZD1222 COVID-19 vaccine (TCRdb year 2021). Regarding the complete study: AZD1222 recipients with second doses at about 4 weeks or about 12 weeks were pooled, because spike-specific TCR depth and breadth did not differ between schedules. TCR sequencing was performed for 230 to 250 trial participants, of whom 207 were given two doses of AZD1222 and 26 were given two doses of MenACWY control vaccine. Trial participants were enrolled into age subgroups of 18-55, 56-69 and 70-plus years, which contained approximately 150, 28 and 58 TCR-sequenced participants, respectively.

The investigation overall reported the following: In the small 56-69-year group, the increase in depth fell short of significance, most likely because of low power. Only five or six AZD1222 recipients were SARS-CoV-2 seropositive at baseline, limiting conclusions about previously exposed vaccinees. Nearly half of unique spike-specific TCRs reportedly recognized epitopes outside regions mutated in the B.1.351 and B.1.1.7 variants. The whole spike protein was spanned by vaccine-associated CD4 TCRs, and dominant responses were seen in regions 160-218 and 743-854. Because no samples from the day 14 peak response were available, repertoires could be characterized only after the peak T cell response. Participants were mostly white British and included more females than males, and it was suggested by the authors that clonal diversity may have been underestimated. A significant rise in spike-specific TCR breadth and depth was observed after two AZD1222 doses relative to day 0 and relative to MenACWY recipients.

The CDR3 regions of human TCRbeta chains were analyzed by immunosequencing. As for the authors' bioinformatics: TCRs in the repertoires were compared against a reference library of SARS-CoV-2-specific TCRs that had been generated with the MIRA antigen-specificity platform. Breadth meant the fraction of unique TCRs that were SARS-CoV-2-associated, whereas depth meant the fraction of total T cells that were SARS-CoV-2-associated. Using the MIRA data, each spike-specific TCR was assigned both to the spike region to which the TCR was reactive and to a CD4 or CD8 class. Log10-transformed breadth and depth values were compared by one-way ANOVA with Sidak's multiple comparisons tests. The immuneACCESS repertoire file appears here via TCRdb, limited to in-frame rearrangements. These files lack a portion of the clones; in checked studies, under half of the deficit traces to unresolved V genes, and the cause of the others is not known. The V and J calls and the clone size are those of that table, but D and trimming were determined from the DNA. In this sample the table shows 150,000 or so clones, approximately 90% of which occur a single time. About 1.4% of the sample lies in the top ten.

Read against the paper, the sample's time point label means: baseline before first vaccination. Vaccinee samples were obtained from the UK trials COV001 and COV002, which included a single-blind randomized controlled phase 2/3 trial of AZD1222 (ChAdOx1 nCoV-19) in healthy adults. For TCRbeta chain sequencing, PBMC samples were collected from trial participants at day 0 and at day 28 after the second dose. With respect to this clone: What antigen it recognizes has not been identified. Per-nucleotide qualities are absent, and no much larger clonotype sits a single base away.

For CDR1 and CDR2, the germline V gene lists SNHLY and FYNNEI. The CDR3 numbers 14 residues from cysteine through phenylalanine. Of the read, only the CDR3 DNA is kept; its 42 bases are in frame from base 1. The trim is 5 bases for V and 2 bases for J, with a gap of 12 bases between the germline ends. The TCR comes from an adult in good health. The rearrangement combines TRBV2 with TRBJ2-5, with no confident D gene call. The source was peripheral blood, collected on day 0 of AZD1222 vaccination. The DNA is TGTGCCAGCAGTCCGACGGTACTTCAAGAGACCCAGTACTTC. It translates to CASSPTVLQETQYF.